The following is a T cell receptor beta chain sequence with its context. The entry originates in a study of blood T cells in healthy people across ages. Looked up from germline, CDR1 is SGHRS and CDR2 is YFSETQ. CDR3 length equals 16 residues. Trimming took 3 bases from V and 2 from J; bases not matched to a gene: 11. PCR was performed a second time for 7 to 11 cycles using a sample-barcoded 5' primer and a J-beta primer mix. TCRdb reanalysed the 5' RACE reads using MiXCR and keeps one entry per CDR3 protein. Of 1.5 million to 2 million distinct CDR3 sequences listed, 25% to 30% were seen once; the top ten hold around 7.7%.

What was sequenced was blood. The chain carries TRBV5-1 and TRBJ2-7; 7 bases are a match to TRBD1. The origin of this receptor is a woman aged 25 to 39 in good health. Written as DNA, the CDR3 is TGCGCCAGCAGCTGGGAGCCGACAGGGTTGACCTACGAGCAGTACTTC. Encoded protein: CASSWEPTGLTYEQYF.